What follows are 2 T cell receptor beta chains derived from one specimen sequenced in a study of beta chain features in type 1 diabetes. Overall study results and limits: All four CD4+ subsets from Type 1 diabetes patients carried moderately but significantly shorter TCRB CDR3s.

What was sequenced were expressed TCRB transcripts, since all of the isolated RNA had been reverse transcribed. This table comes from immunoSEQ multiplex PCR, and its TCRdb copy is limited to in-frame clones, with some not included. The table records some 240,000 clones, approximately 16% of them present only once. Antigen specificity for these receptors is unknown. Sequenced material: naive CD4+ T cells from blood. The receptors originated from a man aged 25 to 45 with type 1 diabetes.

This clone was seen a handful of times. As DNA, the CDR3 is TGTGCCAGCAGCTTAATCCCTGGAAACACCATATATTTT. Translated, it gives CASSLIPGNTIYF. This chain joins TRBV11-2 and TRBJ1-3, with D hard to call. Per germline, CDR1 SGHAT and CDR2 FQNNGV. The CDR3 length is 13 residues. The V end lost 2 bases, the J end lost 2 bases, and 4 bases lay between the germline ends.

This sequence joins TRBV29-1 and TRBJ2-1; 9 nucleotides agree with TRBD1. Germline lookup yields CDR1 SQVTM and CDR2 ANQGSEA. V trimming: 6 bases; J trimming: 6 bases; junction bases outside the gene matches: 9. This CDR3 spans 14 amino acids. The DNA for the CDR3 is TGCAGCGTCGCCCGGGGGACAGGGCCCAATGAGCAGTTCTTC. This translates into CSVARGTGPNEQFF.